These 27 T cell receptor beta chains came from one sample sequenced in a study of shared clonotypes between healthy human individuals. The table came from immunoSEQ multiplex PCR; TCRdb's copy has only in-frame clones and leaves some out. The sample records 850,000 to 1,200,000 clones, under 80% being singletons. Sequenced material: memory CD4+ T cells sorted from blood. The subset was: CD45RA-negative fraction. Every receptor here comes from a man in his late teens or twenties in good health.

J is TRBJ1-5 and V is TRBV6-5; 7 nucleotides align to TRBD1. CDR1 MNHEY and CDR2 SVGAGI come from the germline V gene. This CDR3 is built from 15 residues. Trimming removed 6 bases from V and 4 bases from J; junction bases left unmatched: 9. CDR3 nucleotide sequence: TGTGCCAGCAGACAGGGGATAGGGGAGAATCAGCCCCAGCATTTT. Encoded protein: CASRQGIGENQPQHF.

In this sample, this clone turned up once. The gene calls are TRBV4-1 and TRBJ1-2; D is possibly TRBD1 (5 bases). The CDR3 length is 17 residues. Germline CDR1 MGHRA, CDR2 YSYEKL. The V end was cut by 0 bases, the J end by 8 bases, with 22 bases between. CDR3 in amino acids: CASSQELYQGTRYGYTF. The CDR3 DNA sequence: TGCGCCAGCAGCCAAGAGCTTTACCAGGGAACGCGTTACGGCTACACCTTC.

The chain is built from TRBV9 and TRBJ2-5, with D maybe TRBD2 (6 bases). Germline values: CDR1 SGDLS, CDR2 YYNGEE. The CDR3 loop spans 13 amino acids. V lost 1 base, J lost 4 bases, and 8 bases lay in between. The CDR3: CASSVRRGETQYF. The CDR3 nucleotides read TGTGCCAGCAGCGTAAGGAGGGGAGAGACCCAGTACTTC.

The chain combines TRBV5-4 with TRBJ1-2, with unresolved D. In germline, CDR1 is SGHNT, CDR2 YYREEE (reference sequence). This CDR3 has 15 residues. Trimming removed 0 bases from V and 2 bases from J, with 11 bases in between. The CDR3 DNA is TGTGCCAGCAGCTTGGCTTTGGCCCCCAACTATGGCTACACCTTC. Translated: CASSLALAPNYGYTF.

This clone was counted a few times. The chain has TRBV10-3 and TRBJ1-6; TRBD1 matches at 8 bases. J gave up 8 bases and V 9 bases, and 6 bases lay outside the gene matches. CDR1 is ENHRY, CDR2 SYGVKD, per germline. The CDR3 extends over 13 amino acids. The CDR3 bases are TGTGCCATACAGGGGGGGGTGGATTCACCCCTCCACTTT. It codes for CAIQGGVDSPLHF.

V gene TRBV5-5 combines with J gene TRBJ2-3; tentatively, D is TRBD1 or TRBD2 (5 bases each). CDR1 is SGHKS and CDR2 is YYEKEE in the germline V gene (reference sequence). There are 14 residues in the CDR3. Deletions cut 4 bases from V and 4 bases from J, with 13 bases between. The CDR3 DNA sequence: TGTGCCAGCAGCCTCACCGGGGCCCCAGATACGCAGTATTTT. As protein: CASSLTGAPDTQYF.

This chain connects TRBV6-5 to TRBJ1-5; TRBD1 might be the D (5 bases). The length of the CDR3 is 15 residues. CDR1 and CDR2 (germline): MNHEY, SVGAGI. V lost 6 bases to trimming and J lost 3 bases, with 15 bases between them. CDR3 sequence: CASRARDVNNQPQHF. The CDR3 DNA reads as TGTGCCAGCAGAGCCAGGGATGTTAACAATCAGCCCCAGCATTTT.

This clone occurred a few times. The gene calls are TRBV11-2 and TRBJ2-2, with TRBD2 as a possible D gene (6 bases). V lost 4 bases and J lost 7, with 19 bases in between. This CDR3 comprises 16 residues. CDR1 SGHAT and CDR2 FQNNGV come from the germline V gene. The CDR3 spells CASSYLRGRHGGELFF. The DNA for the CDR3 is TGTGCCAGCAGCTACCTACGAGGGAGGCACGGCGGGGAGCTGTTTTTT.

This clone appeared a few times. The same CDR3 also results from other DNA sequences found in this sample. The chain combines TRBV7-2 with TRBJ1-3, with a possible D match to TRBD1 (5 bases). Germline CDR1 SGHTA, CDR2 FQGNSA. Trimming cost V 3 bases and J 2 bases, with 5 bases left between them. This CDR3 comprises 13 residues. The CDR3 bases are TGTGCCAGCAGCTTGGGGGCTGGAAACACCATATATTTT. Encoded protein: CASSLGAGNTIYF.

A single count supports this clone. Written as DNA, the CDR3 is TGTGCCAGTAGTCGGTGGACAGGGGCCTACGAGCAGTACTTC. Its protein product is CASSRWTGAYEQYF. The V and J genes are TRBV19 and TRBJ2-7; the match to TRBD1 covers 9 bases. J lost 2 bases, V lost 5 bases, and 4 bases had no gene match. This CDR3 region has 14 residues. Germline CDR1 is LNHDA and CDR2 is SQIVND (reference sequence).

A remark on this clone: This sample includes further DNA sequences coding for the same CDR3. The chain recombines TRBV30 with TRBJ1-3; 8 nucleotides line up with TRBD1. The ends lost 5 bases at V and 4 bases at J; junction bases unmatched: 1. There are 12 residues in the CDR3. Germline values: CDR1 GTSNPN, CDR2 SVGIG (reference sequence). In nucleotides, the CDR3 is TGTGCCTGGGGGACAGGCGGAAACACCATATATTTT. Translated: CAWGTGGNTIYF.

The chain's CDR3 is CASTPPGSGYYGYTF. The DNA of the CDR3 is TGTGCCAGCACACCACCGGGATCAGGGTACTATGGCTACACCTTC. The chain recombines TRBV6-6 with TRBJ1-2; D is perhaps TRBD1 (5 bases). Trimming left V 7 bases short and J 3 bases short, with 18 bases between. CDR1 is MNHNY and CDR2 is SVGAGI in the germline V gene (reference sequence). This CDR3 comprises 15 residues.

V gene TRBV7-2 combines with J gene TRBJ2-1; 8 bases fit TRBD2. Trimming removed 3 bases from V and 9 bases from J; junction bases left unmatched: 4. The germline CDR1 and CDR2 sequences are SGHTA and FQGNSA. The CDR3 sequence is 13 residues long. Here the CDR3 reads CASSFSREGEQFF. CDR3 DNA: TGTGCCAGCAGCTTCTCCCGGGAGGGTGAGCAGTTCTTC.

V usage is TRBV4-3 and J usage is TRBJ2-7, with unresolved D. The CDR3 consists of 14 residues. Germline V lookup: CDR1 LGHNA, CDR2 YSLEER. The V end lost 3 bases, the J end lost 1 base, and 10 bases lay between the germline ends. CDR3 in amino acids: CASSQLQRSYEQYF. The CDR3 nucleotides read TGCGCCAGCAGCCAGCTACAGAGATCCTACGAGCAGTACTTC.

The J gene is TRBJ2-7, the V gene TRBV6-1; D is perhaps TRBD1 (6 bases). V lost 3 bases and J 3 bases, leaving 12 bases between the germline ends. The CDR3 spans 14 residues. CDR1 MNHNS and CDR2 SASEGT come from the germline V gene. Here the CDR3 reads CASSDGVGGYEQYF. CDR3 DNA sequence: TGTGCCAGCAGTGATGGGGTAGGGGGCTACGAGCAGTACTTC.

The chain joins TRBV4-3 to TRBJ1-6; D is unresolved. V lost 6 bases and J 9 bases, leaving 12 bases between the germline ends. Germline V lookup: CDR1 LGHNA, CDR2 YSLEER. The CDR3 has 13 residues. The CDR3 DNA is TGCGCCAGCAGGGACCCCCCCAGTTCACCCCTCCACTTT. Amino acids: CASRDPPSSPLHF.

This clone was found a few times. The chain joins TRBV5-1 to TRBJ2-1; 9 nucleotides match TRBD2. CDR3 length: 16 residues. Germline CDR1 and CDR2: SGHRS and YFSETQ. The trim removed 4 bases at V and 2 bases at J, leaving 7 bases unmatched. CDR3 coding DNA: TGCGCCAGCAGCGTCACAGCGGGGGGAACCTACAATGAGCAGTTCTTC. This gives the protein CASSVTAGGTYNEQFF.

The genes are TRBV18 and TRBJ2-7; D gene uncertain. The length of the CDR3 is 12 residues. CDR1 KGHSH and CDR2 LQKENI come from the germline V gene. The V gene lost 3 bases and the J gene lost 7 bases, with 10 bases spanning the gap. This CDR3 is CASSPSRVEQYF. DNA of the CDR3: TGTGCCAGCTCACCGTCAAGGGTTGAGCAGTACTTC.

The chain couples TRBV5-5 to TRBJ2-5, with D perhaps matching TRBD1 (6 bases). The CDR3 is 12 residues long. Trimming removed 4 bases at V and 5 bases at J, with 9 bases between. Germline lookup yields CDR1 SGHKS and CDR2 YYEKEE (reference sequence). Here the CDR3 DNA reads TGTGCCAGCAGCGGGGGCTGGGAGACCCAGTACTTC. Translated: CASSGGWETQYF.

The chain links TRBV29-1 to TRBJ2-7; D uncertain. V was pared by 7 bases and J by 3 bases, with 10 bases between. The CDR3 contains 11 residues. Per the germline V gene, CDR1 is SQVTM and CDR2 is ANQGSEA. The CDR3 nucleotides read TGCAGCGCCCAGACCTTCTACGAGCAGTACTTC. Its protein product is CSAQTFYEQYF.

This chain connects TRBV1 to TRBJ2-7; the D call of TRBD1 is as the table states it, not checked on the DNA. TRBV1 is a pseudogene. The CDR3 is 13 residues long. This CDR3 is CTSSRAGFHEQYF. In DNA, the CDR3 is TGCACCAGCAGCCGGGCAGGGTTCCACGAGCAGTACTTC.

The CDR3 DNA is TGCGCCAGCAGCCAAGATTGGGACAAGTGGGGCCCAAGGGGGGAGCAGTACTTC. The encoded protein is CASSQDWDKWGPRGEQYF. The chain employs TRBV4-3 and TRBJ2-5; D possibly uses TRBD1 or TRBD2 (6 bases each). V shed 0 bases and J shed 11 bases, with 28 bases lying between them. The germline V gene encodes CDR1 LGHNA and CDR2 YSLEER. The CDR3 is made up of 18 amino acids.

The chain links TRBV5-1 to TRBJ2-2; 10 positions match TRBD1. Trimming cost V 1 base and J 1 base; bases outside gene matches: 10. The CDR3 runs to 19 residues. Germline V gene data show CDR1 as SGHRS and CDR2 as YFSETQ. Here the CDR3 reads CASSLRAGTGVLNTGELFF. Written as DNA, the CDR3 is TGCGCCAGCAGCTTGAGGGCCGGGACAGGGGTCCTGAACACCGGGGAGCTGTTTTTT. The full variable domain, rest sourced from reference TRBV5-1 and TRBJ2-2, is KAGVTQTPRYLIKTRGQQVTLSCSPISGHRSVSWYQQTPGQGLQFLFEYFSETQRNKGNFPGRFSGRQFSNSRSEMNVSTLELGDSALYLCASSLRAGTGVLNTGELFFGEGSRLTVL.

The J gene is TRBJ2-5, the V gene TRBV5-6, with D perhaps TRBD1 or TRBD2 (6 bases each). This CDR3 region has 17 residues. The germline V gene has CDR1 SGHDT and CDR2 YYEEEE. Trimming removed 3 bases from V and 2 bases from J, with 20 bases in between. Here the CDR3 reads CASSSTGARVGQETQYF. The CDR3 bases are TGTGCCAGCAGCTCGACGGGGGCTAGAGTTGGTCAAGAGACCCAGTACTTC.

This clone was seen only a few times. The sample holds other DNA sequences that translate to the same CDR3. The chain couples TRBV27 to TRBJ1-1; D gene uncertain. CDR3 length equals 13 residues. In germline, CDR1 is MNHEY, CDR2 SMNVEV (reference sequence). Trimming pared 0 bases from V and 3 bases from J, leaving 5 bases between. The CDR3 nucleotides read TGTGCCAGCAGTTTATCCCGGGACACTGAAGCTTTCTTT. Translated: CASSLSRDTEAFF.

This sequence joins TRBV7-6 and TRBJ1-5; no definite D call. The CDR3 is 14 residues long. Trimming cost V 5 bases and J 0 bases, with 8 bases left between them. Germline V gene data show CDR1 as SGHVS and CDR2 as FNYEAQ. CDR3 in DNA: TGTGCCAGCAGCCCCGCCCATAGCAATCAGCCCCAGCATTTT. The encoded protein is CASSPAHSNQPQHF.

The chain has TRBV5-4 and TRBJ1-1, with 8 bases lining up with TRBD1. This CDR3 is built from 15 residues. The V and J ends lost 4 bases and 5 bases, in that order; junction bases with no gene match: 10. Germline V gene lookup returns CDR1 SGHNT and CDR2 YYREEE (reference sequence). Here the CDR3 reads CASSPGQGAITEAFF. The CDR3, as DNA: TGTGCCAGCAGCCCTGGGCAGGGGGCAATAACTGAAGCTTTCTTT.